This section outlines one TCR beta chain sequence together with its context. Recruitment covered about two dozen US areas and drew participants whose ages spanned 18 to 89 years. For recovered donors of Cohort 3, there were two negative PCRs, clearance, or symptom resolution. V lost 3 bases and J lost 3, with 17 bases in between. This CDR3 is built from 16 residues. Germline V gene sequence: CDR1 LNHNV, CDR2 YYDKDF (reference sequence). The sample is drawn from a study of blood T cell repertoires in COVID-19. Clones were read by immunoSEQ multiplex PCR, and TCRdb kept only the in-frame ones, dropping some. There are about 300,000 clones in the sample; 87% occur only once, and approximately 5% lies in the top ten.

The source of this sequence is a woman under 40 who had recovered from COVID-19. V usage is TRBV15 and J usage is TRBJ1-1; tentatively, D is TRBD1 (6 bases). Sequences were obtained from PBMCs or T cells enriched from blood (not recorded which). CDR3 DNA sequence: TGTGCCACCAGCAGCTTTCTAGGGGGGGTGGACACTGAAGCTTTCTTT. Its protein product is CATSSFLGGVDTEAFF.